This T cell receptor beta chain was documented in a study of cytomegalovirus exposure and HLA in healthy donors (TCRdb year 2017). Turning to the overall study: According to an earlier analysis of several hundred of the donors, about 179 million T cells yielded 117 million unique TCR beta sequences and approximately 300 Gb of sequence data. Four to six DR-DQ haplotypes were handled as single units for association and clustering, since linkage in the cohort was strong. A later genetic analysis took genome-wide SNP genotypes for about three fifths of the 666 donors and used that subset as a discovery cohort. Among 300 to 500 genotyped donors of the cohort, an average of approximately 240,000 unique TCR beta nucleotide sequences was sequenced per donor, of which about 18% were non-productive. Donor age, sex, ethnicity and CMV serostatus were compiled together with the repertoire data. HLA typing included class I and class II loci at four-digit resolution. A later analysis re-analyzed previously published TCR beta repertoires from roughly 690 donors and added high-resolution HLA genotyping to study TCR occurrence patterns. Of the 300 to 500 genotyped donors, less than 90% were placed in the genetic ancestry cluster associated with self-reported Caucasian donors. An early release covering approximately 600 HLA-typed donors comprised about 290 gigabases of sequencing data and approximately 85 million unique TCR sequences. Typing coverage differed by locus: A, B, C, DRB1 and DQB1 were typed in roughly 620-630 donors, DQA1 in about 510, DPA1 in around 610, and DPB1 in approximately 450. The study was designed to test whether signatures of past pathogen exposure could be identified by cataloging public T cell receptors. Rather than drawing on any new phenotypic data, the later analysis identified candidate immune exposures from TCR beta sequences and the way those sequences occurred across donors. To predict cytomegalovirus infection status, the study combined high-throughput TCR immunosequencing, statistical association of individual TCRs with disease status, and machine learning. All discovery cohort repertoires had been generated using a single sequencing platform. In an earlier analysis of about 590 of the donors, high-throughput TCR beta sequencing was used to judge whether each TCR beta V gene segment behaved as functional or pseudogenic. Along with the approximately 600-subject first cohort, a separate validation cohort of over a hundred different subjects was used. The T cell repertoires of 700 or so subjects were profiled by immunosequencing and related to cytomegalovirus serostatus. General conclusions and limits of the study: In a later analysis, most CMV-associated TCR beta chains were found to appear HLA-restricted, with HLA associations seemingly driven largely by CMV exposure. V-gene and J-gene trimming of TCR beta chains was associated with a missense DCLRE1C variant in a later genetic analysis, and the association was replicated in an independent cohort. The earlier analysis of 587 of the donors excluded 15 to 20 rarely observed V segments, including chromosome 9 orphons, because counts were too low. This cohort had only TCR beta chains sequenced, and the lack of alpha or paired-chain data limited which features could be detected. In a later analysis, several top co-occurrence clusters were reported to appear linked to parvovirus B19, influenza, CMV and Epstein-Barr virus. The study gave a list of some 150 TCR beta chains associated with cytomegalovirus. Because the 87-base-pair reads could not distinguish some IMGT-functional V segments, including TRBV6-2 and TRBV6-3, those segments were excluded. Presence/absence analyses assumed roughly uniform sequencing depth across donors, an assumption that may not hold. According to the authors, the approach could potentially be generalized to other disease states and immunological phenotypes. A later genetic analysis reported fewer N-insertions in productive TCRs among donors in an Asian-associated ancestry cluster than the approximately 700-donor mean. In vitro tests confirmed that a few of the cytomegalovirus-associated TCR beta chains recognize cytomegalovirus antigens. Cytomegalovirus status was reported to be diagnosed by the classifier with high specificity and sensitivity in both the original and validation cohorts. Compared with equally common non-associated chains, HLA-associated TCR beta chains in a later analysis were more clonally expanded and had lower generation probabilities. A further reported finding was that TCR beta sequences accurately predicted the HLA-A and HLA-B alleles for most subjects in the first cohort. Linkage disequilibrium might explain the correlated functional status among segregating V segments, but an unknown experimental factor could not be ruled out. A later analysis associated about 18,000 TCR beta sequences with specific HLA alleles at a false discovery rate of 0.05. Strong co-occurrence of HLA alleles, especially DR and DQ, made assigning TCR associations to individual alleles difficult. In a later analysis, TCR association rates were found to vary across HLA loci, with the most associated TCRs seen for DRB1 alleles and the fewest for HLA-C alleles. Immune exposure information for the cohort was limited to CMV serostatus. A cluster of highly shared sequence variants was judged likely to be a technical artifact of the sequencing pipeline. Most TCR sequences were seen in very few donors, while some public TCRs were found in many individuals. In an earlier analysis of under 600 of the donors, most TCR beta V segments were observed in productive rearrangements about 90% or about 30% of the time, broadly matching IMGT annotations. HLA typing was unavailable for some donors at each locus, so association tests used only the typed subset.

The germline V gene encodes CDR1 LGHNA and CDR2 YSLEER. V and J are trimmed by 1 base and 7 bases, and the gene matches miss 5 bases of the junction. The CDR3 starts with the cysteine, ends with the phenylalanine, and has 15 residues. The CDR3 DNA has 45 bases and is translated from base 1. A word on this clone: Its cognate antigen has yet to be identified.

Libraries were built with the immunoSEQ multiplex PCR assay. A mixture of 60 forward primers for TCR Vbeta segments and 13 reverse primers for TCR Jbeta segments was used in the multiplex PCR. The CDR3 region of rearranged TCR beta genes was amplified from genomic DNA by a multiplex PCR assay. Amplified TCR beta libraries were sequenced as 87-base-pair reads on the Illumina HiSeq System. The source study handled its data this way. In a later analysis, 80 million or so unique TCR beta chains were counted across the roughly 610 repertoires, and roughly 10 million of these chains were shared by at least two donors. Raw reads were error-corrected and collapsed into unique sequences by a nearest-neighbor algorithm in which closely related sequences were merged to remove PCR and sequencing errors. To assign V, D and J gene segments, CDR3 sequences were aligned to IMGT reference sequences. For a sequence to be retained, at least a six-nucleotide match to both a V gene segment and a J gene segment was required. Rearrangements were classified as productive when the CDR3 lacked stop codons and remained in frame with V and J, and all other rearrangements were classified as non-productive. CDR3 was defined according to IMGT convention as the region running from the second conserved V-encoded cysteine to the conserved J-encoded phenylalanine. The earlier analysis of 450 to 750 of the donors excluded any sequence lacking an unambiguous match to a single V gene segment. An earlier analysis of 587 of the donors classified V segments as functional when productive rearrangements were above 56.7% and as segregating when the standard deviation between donors was above 5%. A statistical classification framework was built for diagnosing cytomegalovirus status from the catalog of TCR beta chain sequences. A later analysis assigned V and J genes by comparing TCR nucleotide sequences with IMGT/GENE-DB human TR gene sequences. A later analysis assigned CDR3 sequences and most-parsimonious VDJ recombination scenarios with the TCRdist pipeline. In a later analysis, every TCR beta chain was defined by the combination of its CDR3 amino acid sequence and its V-gene family, and reads without a unique V-gene family were dropped. In a later analysis, 500 to 650 highly shared, low-generation-probability nucleotide sequences were removed to address suspected cross-contamination and a sequencing artifact. For each public chain, a later analysis derived a clonal expansion index from normalized ranks of inferred template counts within each repertoire. In a later analysis, generation probabilities were computed with a VDJ recombination model fitted to out-of-frame rearrangements, and the resulting probabilities were checked against IGoR. In a later analysis, TCR-TCR, TCR-HLA and TCR-CMV co-occurrence was scored with hypergeometric tests, and a repertoire-size bias correction was applied to TCR pairs. False discovery rates were estimated in a later analysis by permuting HLA or CMV assignments 20 times. In a later analysis, co-occurring TCRs were grouped using DBSCAN, and TCRdist sequence similarity was added for clustering within HLA-allele-positive subsets. For co-occurrence clustering, repertoires with fewer than 30,000 or more than 120,000 public chains were excluded, along with about five repertoires with anomalous nucleotide sharing. Held by TCRdb, this immuneACCESS table contains in-frame sequences only and omits some clones. Under half of the omission traces to an unresolved V gene where checked; the cause of the rest is unknown. The DNA gave D and trimming, while V, J and clone size come from that table. The sample's own table lists more than 100,000 clones. The top ten clones comprise around 1.5% of the sample.

The cohort comprised some 730 healthy bone marrow donors. Cohort members were all nominally healthy when sampled, although unrecorded immune exposures were likely present. The donor tested CMV seronegative, placing the donor among the 350 or so seronegative members of the cohort. Each donor provided a peripheral blood sample, and peripheral blood mononuclear cells were used for TCR beta sequencing. Genomic DNA was extracted from the blood cell samples with the Qiagen DNeasy Blood Extraction Kit. Recombination connected TRBV4-3 to TRBJ2-1; the junction holds 9 bases that match TRBD2. This receptor was identified in a woman in her 40s in good health and CMV-seronegative. The sample consisted of PBMCs. The CDR3 reads CASSQARGGANEQFF. The DNA sequence is given as TGCGCCAGCAGCCAAGCCCGCGGGGGGGCTAATGAGCAGTTCTTC.